This TCR beta chain was sequenced for a study of radiation and T cells in renal cell carcinoma. Study outcomes and limitations: Top tumor clonotypes rose in blood 2 weeks post-radiation, then contracted.

This clone has a handful of counts. The antigen is undetermined. Germline V gives CDR1 SQVTM, CDR2 ANQGSEA. The length of the CDR3 is 12 residues. Trimming stripped 2 bases from V and 4 bases from J, with 8 bases between. Profiling relied on immunoSEQ multiplex PCR, and the TCRdb table lists in-frame clones only, not all of them. Altogether tens of thousands of clones are present, 80% to 90% being singletons, with the ten largest covering roughly 5.4%. As for time point: blood 4 weeks post-SBRT, at nephrectomy. The treatment: 15 Gy SBRT to primary tumor, nephrectomy 4 weeks later. Nephrectomy followed 15 Gy stereotactic body radiation by 4 weeks. After SBRT, blood was collected at 2 and 4 weeks, plus baseline.

This chain links TRBV29-1 with TRBJ1-1; D gene uncertain. This clonotype was obtained from a woman aged 70 to 79 with renal cell carcinoma. Sample: blood, taken from a patient whose treatment included radiotherapy and nephrectomy. CDR3 coding DNA: TGCAGCGTTGAAATTGGGCGCACTGAAGCTTTCTTT. As protein: CSVEIGRTEAFF.